The 15 T cell receptor beta chains presented below share a single source sample, sequenced in a study of blood T cell repertoires in COVID-19 (dated by TCRdb to the early 2020s). Library method: the immunoSEQ multiplex PCR assay. Drawn from immuneACCESS, this table holds only the in-frame rearrangements with V and J called that TCRdb kept. Clones are partly lost; checked studies trace under half to an unresolved V gene and leave the rest unexplained. For this sample there are under 250,000 clones; roughly 86% appear just once. Approximately 6% of the sample is taken by the ten largest. The sample consisted of peripheral blood. These receptors originate from a woman aged 80 or over with COVID-19, enrolled during active disease.

The chain is built from TRBV11-3 and TRBJ2-2; maybe TRBD2 (5 bases). The CDR3 spans 13 residues. V was pared by 1 base and J by 6 bases, with 6 bases between. CDR1 is SGHNT and CDR2 is YENEEA in the germline V gene. The CDR3 protein is CASSLGGSGELFF. CDR3 nucleotides: TGTGCCAGCAGCTTAGGAGGGTCCGGGGAGCTGTTTTTT.

This chain uses TRBV11-3 with TRBJ1-1, with D unresolved. V was shortened by 1 base and J by 4 bases, with 7 bases between the two germline ends. CDR3 length: 13 amino acids. Germline V lookup: CDR1 SGHNT, CDR2 YENEEA. CDR3 bases: TGTGCCAGCAGCTTAGGCGTCGGCACTGAAGCTTTCTTT. It translates to CASSLGVGTEAFF. The full variable domain, with the rest looked up from reference TRBV11-3 and TRBJ1-1, is EAGVVQSPRYKIIEKKQPVAFWCNPISGHNTLYWYLQNLGQGPELLIRYENEEAVDDSQLPKDRFSAERLKGVDSTLKIQPAELGDSAVYLCASSLGVGTEAFFGQGTRLTVV.

CDR3 region: CASSSLDRTGGDEQFF. The DNA for the CDR3 is TGTGCCAGCAGCTCCCTAGATCGGACAGGGGGCGATGAGCAGTTCTTC. The chain couples TRBV11-3 to TRBJ2-1; 11 bases align to TRBD1. The CDR3 extends over 16 amino acids. Germline V gene lookup returns CDR1 SGHNT and CDR2 YENEEA. J gave up 8 bases and V 4 bases, and 10 bases lay outside the gene matches.

The rearrangement joins TRBV4-1 to TRBJ2-7; weak D call: TRBD2 (6 bases). CDR3 length: 15 amino acids. Trimming stripped 1 base from V and 2 bases from J, with 12 bases between. Germline CDR1 is MGHRA and CDR2 is YSYEKL. In DNA form, the CDR3 reads TGCGCCAGCAGCCAAGGAGGAGGGGCCCCCTACGAGCAGTACTTC. Protein: CASSQGGGAPYEQYF.

As DNA, the CDR3 is TGTGCCAGCAGCTTAGCCCCGGCAGGGGGCAATCAGGGAAACACCATATATTTT. It codes for CASSLAPAGGNQGNTIYF. The gene calls are TRBV7-2 and TRBJ1-3; 8 bases are shared with TRBD1. Germline loops: CDR1 SGHTA, CDR2 FQGNSA. This CDR3 has 18 residues. V was clipped by 0 bases and J by 4 bases; unmatched bases: 11.

For this clone: In the same sample, other DNA sequences code for this CDR3. This chain joins TRBV19 and TRBJ1-5; 9 bases are shared with TRBD1. The CDR3 covers 15 residues. J lost 4 bases, V lost 0 bases, and 1 base had no gene match. The germline CDR1 and CDR2 sequences are LNHDA and SQIVND (reference sequence). The CDR3 sequence is CASSIEGTGNQPQHF. In DNA, the CDR3 is TGTGCCAGTAGTATAGAAGGGACAGGGAATCAGCCCCAGCATTTT. Combining the CDR3 with reference TRBV19 and TRBJ1-5 gives the whole variable domain DGGITQSPKYLFRKEGQNVTLSCEQNLNHDAMYWYRQDPGQGLRLIYYSQIVNDFQKGDIAEGYSVSREKKESFPLTVTSAQKNPTAFYLCASSIEGTGNQPQHFGDGTRLSIL.

CDR3 coding DNA: TGTGCCAGCAGCCAAGACACAGGGTACGGGGGCTACACCTTC. Residues: CASSQDTGYGGYTF. The chain has TRBV3-1 (or the pseudogene TRBV3-2) and TRBJ1-2; a possible D gene is TRBD1 (6 bases). Trimming removed 0 bases at V and 8 bases at J, with 13 bases between. Germline CDR1 is LGHDT and CDR2 is YNNKEL (reference sequence). The CDR3 extends over 14 amino acids.

This CDR3 is CASSDDGLYGYTF. CDR3 coding DNA: TGTGCCAGCAGTGATGACGGACTCTATGGCTACACCTTC. This chain uses TRBV6-4 with TRBJ1-2; D is uncertain. V was trimmed by 3 bases and J by 4 bases, leaving 9 bases between them. The germline V gene encodes CDR1 MRHNA and CDR2 SNTAGT. The CDR3 sequence is 13 residues long.

A few counts support this clone. The sample holds other DNA sequences that translate to the same CDR3. The chain joins TRBV5-1 to TRBJ1-5; D is unresolved. The CDR3 sequence is 14 residues long. Germline V gives CDR1 SGHRS, CDR2 YFSETQ. The V gene lost 0 bases and the J gene lost 3 bases, with 7 bases spanning the gap. CDR3 sequence: CASSLDSSNQPQHF. CDR3 coding DNA: TGCGCCAGCAGCTTGGACTCATCCAATCAGCCCCAGCATTTT.

The chain joins TRBV25-1 to TRBJ1-6; D perhaps matches TRBD1 (5 bases). This CDR3 has 15 residues. Germline CDR1 is MGHDK and CDR2 is SYGVNS. Trimming stripped 4 bases from V and 2 bases from J, with 9 bases between. DNA for the CDR3: TGTGCCAGCAGTGCCAGGGTTCCCTATAATTCACCCCTCCACTTT. Translation: CASSARVPYNSPLHF.

Concerning this clone: One end of the junction does not line up with germline, which may come from a read error. The chain joins TRBV18 to TRBJ1-1; D gene uncertain. Per the germline V gene, CDR1 is KGHSH and CDR2 is LQKENI. The CDR3 extends over 13 amino acids. In DNA, the CDR3 is TGTGCCAGCTCACCACGTGAAGGAGCTGAGGCTTTCTTT. The encoded protein is CASSPREGAEAFF.

The chain uses TRBV5-4 and TRBJ1-1; 11 bases line up with TRBD1. J was trimmed by 4 bases and V by 0 bases; bases with no gene match: 2. Germline CDR1 is SGHNT and CDR2 is YYREEE (reference sequence). The CDR3 contains 15 residues. In DNA form, the CDR3 reads TGTGCCAGCAGCTTGGTAGGGACAGGGGGCACTGAAGCTTTCTTT. It yields the protein CASSLVGTGGTEAFF.

The chain has TRBV5-6 and TRBJ1-1, with a possible D match to TRBD1 (5 bases). Germline V gene lookup returns CDR1 SGHDT and CDR2 YYEEEE. The length of the CDR3 is 16 residues. V lost 0 bases, J lost 0 bases, and 12 bases lay in between. The CDR3 DNA is TGTGCCAGCAGCTTGGAGGGACTCACACTGAACACTGAAGCTTTCTTT. Translating gives CASSLEGLTLNTEAFF.

This clone was counted a single time. The chain recombines TRBV5-3 with TRBJ1-4, with D possibly TRBD1 on 5 matching bases. TRBV5-3 carries the ORF label, with uncertain function. This CDR3 comprises 14 residues. Deletions cut 1 base from V and 7 bases from J, with 11 bases between. CDR3 DNA: TGTGCCAGAAGCTTGACAGGTCGGATTGAAAAACTGTTTTTT. Translated, it gives CARSLTGRIEKLFF.

The gene calls are TRBV19 and TRBJ1-6; TRBD1 is a possible D gene (5 bases). CDR3 length: 13 residues. Germline values: CDR1 LNHDA, CDR2 SQIVND (reference sequence). The V end lost 9 bases, the J end lost 6 bases, and 12 bases lay between the germline ends. CDR3 sequence (DNA): TGTGCCAGCTTCGGGGGAGGTAATTCACCCCTCCACTTT. Its protein product is CASFGGGNSPLHF.